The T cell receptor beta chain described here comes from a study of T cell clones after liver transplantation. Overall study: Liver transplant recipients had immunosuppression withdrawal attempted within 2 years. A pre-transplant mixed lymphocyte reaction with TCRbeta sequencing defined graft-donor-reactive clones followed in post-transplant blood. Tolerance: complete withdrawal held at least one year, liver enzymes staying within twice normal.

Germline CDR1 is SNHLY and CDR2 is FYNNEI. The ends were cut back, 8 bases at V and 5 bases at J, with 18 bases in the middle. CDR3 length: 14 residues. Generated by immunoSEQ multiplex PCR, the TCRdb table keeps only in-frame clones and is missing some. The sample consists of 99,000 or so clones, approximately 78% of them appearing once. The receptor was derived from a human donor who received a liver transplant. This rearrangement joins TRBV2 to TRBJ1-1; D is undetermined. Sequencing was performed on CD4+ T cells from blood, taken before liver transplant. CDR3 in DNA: TGTGCCAGCCAAGAACCGACCCTGGGGACTGAAGCTTTCTTT. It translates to CASQEPTLGTEAFF. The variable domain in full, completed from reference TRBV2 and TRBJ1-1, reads EPEVTQTPSHQVTQMGQEVILRCVPISNHLYFYWYRQILGQKVEFLVSFYNNEISEKSEIFDDQFSVERPDGSNFTLKIRSTKLEDSAMYFCASQEPTLGTEAFFGQGTRLTVV.